The entry that follows covers one T cell receptor beta chain sequence. The entry originates in a study of blood T cell repertoires in COVID-19. TCRdb keeps only in-frame clones here, not all; method: immunoSEQ multiplex PCR. The sample shows 300,000 to 350,000 clones, about 90% of them seen only once. The sample comprised PBMCs or T cells enriched from blood (not recorded which). The TCR sequence derives from a woman in her 30s who had recovered from COVID-19.

CDR3 nucleotide sequence: TGTGCCTTTGACAAGCGGGGGGCCTACTACGAGCAGTACTTC. This encodes CAFDKRGAYYEQYF. The rearrangement joins TRBV30 to TRBJ2-7; 9 nucleotides match TRBD2. V shed 7 bases and J 3 bases; nucleotides not matched to a gene: 10. CDR3 size: 14 residues. From germline, CDR1 is GTSNPN and CDR2 SVGIG (reference sequence).